The source of this T cell receptor beta chain is a study of metastatic and nonmetastatic thyroid tumors. TCRdb recomputed clones from the PCR reads via MiXCR. The table has tens of thousands of clones, 18% seen once. This CDR3 region has 13 residues. Germline loops: CDR1 MDHEN, CDR2 SYDVKM. Treatment of any kind had been given to no patient before thyroid surgery. Study observations and caveats: Patients with malignant thyroid tumors reportedly had significantly higher TCR beta diversity than those with benign nodules, in blood and tumor.

This clone was detected ten times or more. Its antigen is still unknown. This clonotype was sampled from a female donor with papillary thyroid cancer or a benign thyroid nodule (not recorded which). Some clones in this sample may be carry-over from other donors' samples. The chain couples TRBV28 to TRBJ1-1; a weak D match, TRBD1 (6 bases). The sample taken for sequencing was blood. CDR3 bases: TGTGTCACTGGGGGGGACATGAACACTGAAGCTTTCTTT. Translation gives CVTGGDMNTEAFF.